This T cell receptor (beta chain) is from a study of cytomegalovirus exposure and HLA in healthy donors. About the study: There were approximately 400 genotyped donors. Of these, roughly 86% fell in the genetic ancestry cluster associated with self-reported Caucasian donors.

This clone has more than one count but fewer than ten. Its antigen is still unknown. The CDR3 consists of 16 residues. Trimming removed 3 bases from V and 3 bases from J; junction bases left unmatched: 7. Germline V CDR1 and CDR2: MNHNS, SASEGT. The primer mix had 60 Vbeta and 13 Jbeta primers. Sequenced by immunoSEQ multiplex PCR; TCRdb stores in-frame clones only, minus some. The sample shows some 130,000 clones, 55% to 75% of them seen only once. Whole-study findings and limits: A later analysis linked a missense variant in DCLRE1C to the trimming of TCR beta V and J genes.

The chain carries TRBV6-1 and TRBJ2-1; 8 bases line up with TRBD2. The source of this sequence is a man in his fifties in good health and CMV-seropositive. Source material: PBMCs. CDR3 DNA sequence: TGTGCCAGCAGTGAGAGAGGGACTAGGGGCTACAATGAGCAGTTCTTC. This sequence encodes CASSERGTRGYNEQFF.